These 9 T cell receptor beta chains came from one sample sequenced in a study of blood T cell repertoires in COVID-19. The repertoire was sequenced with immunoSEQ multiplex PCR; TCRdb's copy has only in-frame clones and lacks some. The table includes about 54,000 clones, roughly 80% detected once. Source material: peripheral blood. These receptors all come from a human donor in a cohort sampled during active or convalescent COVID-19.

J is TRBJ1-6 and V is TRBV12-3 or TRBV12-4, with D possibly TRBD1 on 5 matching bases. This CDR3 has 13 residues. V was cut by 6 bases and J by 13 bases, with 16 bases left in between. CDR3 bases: TGTGCCAGCAGGTTGGGGGGGGTAACCCCCCTCCACTTT. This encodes CASRLGGVTPLHF.

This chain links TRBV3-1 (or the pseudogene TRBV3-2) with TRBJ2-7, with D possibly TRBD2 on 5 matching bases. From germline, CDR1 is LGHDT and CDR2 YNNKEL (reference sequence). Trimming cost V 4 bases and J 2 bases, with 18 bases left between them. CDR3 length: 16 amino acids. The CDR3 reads CASSPLLASLPYEQYF. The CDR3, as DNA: TGTGCCAGCAGCCCCCTGTTAGCTAGCTTGCCCTACGAGCAGTACTTC.

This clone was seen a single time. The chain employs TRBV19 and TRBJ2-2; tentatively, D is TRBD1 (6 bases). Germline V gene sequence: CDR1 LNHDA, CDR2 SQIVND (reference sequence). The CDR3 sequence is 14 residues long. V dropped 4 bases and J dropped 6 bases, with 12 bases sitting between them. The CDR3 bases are TGTGCCAGTAGTACACAGGGTATTGCCGGGGAGCTGTTTTTT. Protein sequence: CASSTQGIAGELFF.

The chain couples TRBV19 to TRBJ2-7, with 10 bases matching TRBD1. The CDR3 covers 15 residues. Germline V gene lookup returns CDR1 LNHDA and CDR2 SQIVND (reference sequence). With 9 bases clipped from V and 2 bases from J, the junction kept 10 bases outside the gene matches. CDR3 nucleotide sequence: TGTGCCAGGGACTTTCCGGGACAGGGGACCTACGAGCAGTACTTC. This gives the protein CARDFPGQGTYEQYF.

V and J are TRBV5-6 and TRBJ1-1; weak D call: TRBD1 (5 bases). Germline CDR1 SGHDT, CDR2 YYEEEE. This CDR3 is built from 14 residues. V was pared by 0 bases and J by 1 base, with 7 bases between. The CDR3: CASSLATGNTEAFF. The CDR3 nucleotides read TGTGCCAGCAGCTTGGCTACAGGGAACACTGAAGCTTTCTTT.

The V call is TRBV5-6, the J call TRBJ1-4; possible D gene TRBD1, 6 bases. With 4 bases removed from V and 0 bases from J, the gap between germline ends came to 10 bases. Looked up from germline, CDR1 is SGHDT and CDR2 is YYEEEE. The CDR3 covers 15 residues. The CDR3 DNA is TGTGCCAGCAGCCACAGGGTTGCAACTAATGAAAAACTGTTTTTT. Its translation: CASSHRVATNEKLFF.

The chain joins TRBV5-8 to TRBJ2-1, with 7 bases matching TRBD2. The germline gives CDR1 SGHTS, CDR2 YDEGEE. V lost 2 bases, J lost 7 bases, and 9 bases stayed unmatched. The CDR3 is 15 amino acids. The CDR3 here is CASSFYLGGRNEQFF. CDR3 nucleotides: TGTGCCAGCAGCTTTTACCTCGGGGGGAGGAATGAGCAGTTCTTC.

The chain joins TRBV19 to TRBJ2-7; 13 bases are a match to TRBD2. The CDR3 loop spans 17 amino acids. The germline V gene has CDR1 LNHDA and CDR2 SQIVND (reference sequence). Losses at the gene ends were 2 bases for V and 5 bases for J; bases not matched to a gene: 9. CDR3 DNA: TGTGCCAGTAGTATAACACGACTAGCGGGGGGCCTCCACGAGCAGTACTTC. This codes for CASSITRLAGGLHEQYF. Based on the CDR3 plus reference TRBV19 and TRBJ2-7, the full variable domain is DGGITQSPKYLFRKEGQNVTLSCEQNLNHDAMYWYRQDPGQGLRLIYYSQIVNDFQKGDIAEGYSVSREKKESFPLTVTSAQKNPTAFYLCASSITRLAGGLHEQYFGPGTRLTVT.

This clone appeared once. In DNA form, the CDR3 reads TGTGCCAGCAGCTTAGGAGGGAAGGGTCAGCCCCAGCATTTT. Translated, it gives CASSLGGKGQPQHF. The V and J genes are TRBV7-2 and TRBJ1-5, with D unresolved. In germline, CDR1 is SGHTA, CDR2 FQGNSA. This CDR3 has 14 residues. V shed 1 base and J shed 6 bases, with 10 bases lying between them.